This is a list of T cell receptor beta chains from one sample in a study of T cells in Graves' hyperthyroidism and ophthalmopathy. TCRdb re-called the multiplex PCR reads through MiXCR, storing one row per CDR3 protein. The sample carries 410,000 or so distinct CDR3 sequences, over 12% recorded once. The sample taken for sequencing was blood. Receptors were obtained from a man aged 18 to 30 with Graves' ophthalmopathy. Each CDR3 is given with its conserved first and last residue. The order of the fields is V gene, J gene, D gene, clone size, CDR3 length, CDR3 DNA, CDR3 protein. D genes are given only for firm matches. A row's size may be missing; if present it is once, few, many or a size class.

TRBV12-3/TRBV12-4	TRBJ2-7	.	many	15	TGTGCCAGCAGTTTCTCCTCGGAAAAAGCCTACGAGCAGTACTTC	CASSFSSEKAYEQYF
TRBV27	TRBJ2-7	TRBD2	many	15	TGTGCCAGCAGCCGACTAGCGGGAGTACCCTACGAGCAGTACTTC	CASSRLAGVPYEQYF
TRBV15	TRBJ2-2	.	few	14	TGTGCCACCAGCAGAGGCGGGGCAGCCGGGGAGCTGTTTTTT	CATSRGGAAGELFF
TRBV4-1	TRBJ2-7	.	few	16	TGCGCCAGCAGCCAAGATCAAGGGGTTCCTCAACGCGAGCAGTACTTC	CASSQDQGVPQREQYF
TRBV29-1	TRBJ1-4	.	few	13	TGCAGCGTTGAGAGGGGAACTAATGAAAAACTGTTTTTT	CSVERGTNEKLFF
TRBV5-6	TRBJ1-2	TRBD1	.	14	TGTGCCAGCAGTCCGGGACAGGGGGTCGACGGCTACACCTTC	CASSPGQGVDGYTF
TRBV5-1	TRBJ1-6	.	few	16	TGCGCCAGCAGCGATATACAGGGTCCGGTAGCTTCACCCCTCCACTTT	CASSDIQGPVASPLHF
TRBV7-2	TRBJ2-5	.	many	14	TGTGCCAGCAGCTTACCCCACCCCCCAGGGACCCAGTACTTC	CASSLPHPPGTQYF
TRBV9	TRBJ1-6	.	few	15	TGTGCCAGCAGCGTAGGAAAAGGGGGTAATTCACCCCTCCACTTT	CASSVGKGGNSPLHF
TRBV12-3/TRBV12-4	TRBJ1-1	.	many	13	TGTGCCAGCAGTTTAGCCAGCCCTCAGGAGGCTTTCTTT	CASSLASPQEAFF
TRBV10-3	TRBJ2-7	TRBD2	many	15	TGTGCCATCAGTGAGGTTCCGGGACTAGGAAATGAGCAGTACTTC	CAISEVPGLGNEQYF
TRBV6-1	TRBJ1-4	TRBD1	few	14	TGTGCCAGCAGTACAGGGGGTGTTAATGAAAAACTGTTTTTT	CASSTGGVNEKLFF
TRBV11-2	TRBJ2-1	TRBD2	many	15	TGTGCCAGCAGCTTAGGTCGGGGGGGCCGCAATGAGCAGTTCTTC	CASSLGRGGRNEQFF
TRBV5-1	TRBJ2-5	TRBD1	few	15	TGCGCCAGCAGCAACCGACAGGGCACGCCAGAGACCCAGTACTTC	CASSNRQGTPETQYF
TRBV7-3	TRBJ2-3	TRBD2	many	14	TGTGCCAGCAGCTCGGGACTAGAGGTAGATACGCAGTATTTT	CASSSGLEVDTQYF
TRBV13	TRBJ2-1	TRBD2	many	16	TGTGCCAGCAGCTTAGTTCGCGGGGCTAGCGGGAGGTGGGAGTTCTTC	CASSLVRGASGRWEFF
TRBV19	TRBJ2-7	TRBD2	.	16	TGTGCCAGTAGTATTGGAGCGGGAGGTCCCTCCTACGAGCAGTACTTC	CASSIGAGGPSYEQYF
TRBV9	TRBJ2-7	TRBD1	many	17	TGTGCCAGCAGCGGGAACAGGGGTGGCGAGGGGCCGTACGAGCAGTACTTC	CASSGNRGGEGPYEQYF
TRBV18	TRBJ1-1	TRBD1	many	16	TGTGCCAGCTCACCAGGACAGGGTCAGATCGACACTGAAGCTTTCTTT	CASSPGQGQIDTEAFF
TRBV11-3	TRBJ1-2	.	many	12	TGTGCCAGCAGCTCCACAGACTATGGCTACACCTTC	CASSSTDYGYTF
TRBV27	TRBJ2-7	.	.	14	TGTGCCAGCAGTCTAGGGGGTTTCCCCTACGAGCAGTACTTC	CASSLGGFPYEQYF
TRBV29-1	TRBJ2-1	TRBD2	few	12	TGCAGCGTTAGCGGGAATACCAATGAGCAGTTCTTC	CSVSGNTNEQFF
TRBV5-4	TRBJ2-2	TRBD1	.	15	TGTGCCAGCAGCTTGAAGGGGGCGTACACCGGGGAGCTGTTTTTT	CASSLKGAYTGELFF
TRBV15	TRBJ2-5	TRBD2	few	17	TGTGCCACCAGCAGAGATTTCTTAGCGGGGGGGCGAGAGACCCAGTACTTC	CATSRDFLAGGRETQYF
TRBV3-1	TRBJ1-1	.	many	12	TGTGCCAGCAGCCGCACGGGCACTGAAGCTTTCTTT	CASSRTGTEAFF
TRBV27	TRBJ1-5	.	many	14	TGTGCCAGCGGCAGGCCTTATAGCAATCAGCCCCAGCATTTT	CASGRPYSNQPQHF
TRBV20-1	TRBJ2-2	TRBD2	many	17	TGCAGTGCTAGATGTCTAGCGGGAGGCGCGAACACCGGGGAGCTGTTTTTT	CSARCLAGGANTGELFF
TRBV6-1	TRBJ2-7	TRBD2	.	15	TGTGCCAGCAGTCGCCTAGCGGATAGCTCCTACGAGCAGTACTTC	CASSRLADSSYEQYF
TRBV27	TRBJ1-2	TRBD1	many	13	TGTGCCAGCAGTTTATACAGGGGTCTTGGCTACACCTTC	CASSLYRGLGYTF
TRBV10-2	TRBJ2-5	.	.	11	TGCGCCAGCCACACTGGAGAGACCCAGTACTTC	CASHTGETQYF
TRBV6-6	TRBJ2-3	.	many	13	TGTGCCAGCAGTTACCCCGGGAAGGATACGCAGTATTTT	CASSYPGKDTQYF
TRBV5-5	TRBJ2-5	.	many	16	TGTGCCAGCAGCTTGGTACAGCCCCTGGGCGGAGAGACCCAGTACTTC	CASSLVQPLGGETQYF
TRBV20-1	TRBJ2-1	TRBD2	many	15	TGCAGTGCTAGAGATGGAGGACTAGCCTTCAATGAGCAGTTCTTC	CSARDGGLAFNEQFF
TRBV27	TRBJ1-2	.	many	13	TGTGCCAGCAGTTTACGACAGAACTATGGCTACACCTTC	CASSLRQNYGYTF
TRBV2	TRBJ2-7	.	few	13	TGTGCCAGCAGTTTGGCGGGGTTCAACGAGCAGTACTTC	CASSLAGFNEQYF
TRBV18	TRBJ1-4	TRBD1	many	14	TGTGCCAGCTCACCGGGACAGGGGAATGAAAAACTGTTTTTT	CASSPGQGNEKLFF
TRBV5-1	TRBJ1-5	.	.	15	TGCGCCAGCAGCTTCCGCGGGGGGGGCACAGATACGCAGCATTTT	CASSFRGGGTDTQHF
TRBV28	TRBJ2-7	.	.	15	TGTGCCAGCAGTTTCTGGGGGGGGGGCTCAGTCGAGCAGTACTTC	CASSFWGGGSVEQYF
TRBV3-1	TRBJ2-3	TRBD2	few	19	TGTGCCAGCAGCCAACTGGCTAGCGGGGAAGGCTGGGACACAGATACGCAGTATTTT	CASSQLASGEGWDTDTQYF
TRBV12-3/TRBV12-4	TRBJ2-7	.	many	16	TGTGCCAGCAGTTTATTTCAGGGGCGCACCGCGCGAGAGCAGTACTTC	CASSLFQGRTAREQYF
TRBV12-3/TRBV12-4	TRBJ2-1	TRBD2	.	17	TGTGCCAGCAGTTTAGTCTTGGGACTAGCGTGGGGCAATGAGCAGTTCTTC	CASSLVLGLAWGNEQFF
TRBV20-1	TRBJ2-1	TRBD2	many	15	TGCAGTGCCGCCAAGACTAGCGGGAAGCTCGGTGAGCAGTTCTTC	CSAAKTSGKLGEQFF
TRBV9	TRBJ2-2	.	few	16	TGTGCCAGCAGTGACAAGGACAGATTCAACACCGGGGAGCTGTTTTTT	CASSDKDRFNTGELFF
TRBV12-3/TRBV12-4	TRBJ1-2	.	.	14	TGTGCCAGCAGTTTATCGGGACCGGGATTTGGCTACACCTTC	CASSLSGPGFGYTF
TRBV11-1	TRBJ2-7	.	many	14	TGTGCCAGCAGCGACGAGGGGGGCTTTTACGAGCAGTACTTC	CASSDEGGFYEQYF
TRBV3-1	TRBJ2-5	TRBD1	.	16	TGTGCCAGCAGCCAAGGGGGCGGGACAGGGAAAGAGACCCAGTACTTC	CASSQGGGTGKETQYF
TRBV20-1	TRBJ2-2	TRBD1	.	14	TGCAGTGCTAGACGGACAGGGGACACCGGGGAGCTGTTTTTT	CSARRTGDTGELFF
TRBV9	TRBJ2-4	TRBD2	few	19	TGTGCCAGCAGCGTAATAAACCCAGGGCTAGCGGGAGCCAAAAACATTCAGTACTTC	CASSVINPGLAGAKNIQYF
TRBV7-9	TRBJ1-4	.	few	14	TGTGCCAGCAGCTTAGGACAGGATTCCGAAAAACTGTTTTTT	CASSLGQDSEKLFF
TRBV20-1	TRBJ2-5	TRBD2	.	15	TGCAGTGTCCCAGGACTAGCGGGGGGGCGGGAGACCCAGTACTTC	CSVPGLAGGRETQYF
TRBV6-1	TRBJ1-5	.	many	20	TGTGCCAGTACCTCACCAGTCCACCTTAAATGGAGAGCAGGCAATCAGCCCCAGCATTTT	CASTSPVHLKWRAGNQPQHF